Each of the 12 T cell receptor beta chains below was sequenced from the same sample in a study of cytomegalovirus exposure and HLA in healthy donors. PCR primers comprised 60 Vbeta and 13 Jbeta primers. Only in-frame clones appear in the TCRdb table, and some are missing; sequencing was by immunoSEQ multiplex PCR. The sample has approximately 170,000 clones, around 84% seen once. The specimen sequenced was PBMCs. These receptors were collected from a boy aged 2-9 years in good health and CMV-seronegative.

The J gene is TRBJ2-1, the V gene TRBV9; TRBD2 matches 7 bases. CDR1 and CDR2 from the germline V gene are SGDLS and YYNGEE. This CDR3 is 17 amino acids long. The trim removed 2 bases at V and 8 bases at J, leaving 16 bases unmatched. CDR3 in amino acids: CASSVEEAGPFMDEQFF. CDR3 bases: TGTGCCAGCAGCGTCGAGGAAGCGGGACCATTTATGGATGAGCAGTTCTTC.

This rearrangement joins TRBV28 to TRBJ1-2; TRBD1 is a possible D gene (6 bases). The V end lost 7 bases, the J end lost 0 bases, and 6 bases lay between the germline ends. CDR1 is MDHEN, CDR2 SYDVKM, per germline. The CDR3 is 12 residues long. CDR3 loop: CASTGANYGYTF. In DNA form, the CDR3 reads TGTGCCAGCACAGGGGCTAACTATGGCTACACCTTC.

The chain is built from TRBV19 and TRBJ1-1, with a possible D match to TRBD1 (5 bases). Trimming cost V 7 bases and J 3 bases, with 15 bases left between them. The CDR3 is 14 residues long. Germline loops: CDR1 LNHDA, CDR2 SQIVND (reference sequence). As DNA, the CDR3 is TGTGCCAGTACTTTAGGGGTTGAGTACACTGAAGCTTTCTTT. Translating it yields CASTLGVEYTEAFF.

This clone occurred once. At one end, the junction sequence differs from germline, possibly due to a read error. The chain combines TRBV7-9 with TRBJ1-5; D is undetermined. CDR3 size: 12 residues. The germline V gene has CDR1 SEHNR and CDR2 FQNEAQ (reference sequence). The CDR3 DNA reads TGTTCCAGCTCCAGTATGGATCAGCCCCAGCATTTT. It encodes CSSSSMDQPQHF.

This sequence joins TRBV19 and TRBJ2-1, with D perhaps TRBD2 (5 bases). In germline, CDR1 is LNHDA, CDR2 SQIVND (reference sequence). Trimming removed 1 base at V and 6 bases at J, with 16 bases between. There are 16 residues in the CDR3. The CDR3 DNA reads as TGTGCCAGTAGTATAGTAAGCGGTCCCACCTCCAATGAGCAGTTCTTC. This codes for CASSIVSGPTSNEQFF.

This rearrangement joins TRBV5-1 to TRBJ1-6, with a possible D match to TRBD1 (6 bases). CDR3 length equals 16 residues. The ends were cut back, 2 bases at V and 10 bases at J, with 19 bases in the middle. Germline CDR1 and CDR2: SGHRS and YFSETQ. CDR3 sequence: CASSFDINRVWSPLHF. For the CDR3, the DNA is TGCGCCAGCAGCTTCGATATAAACAGGGTTTGGTCACCCCTCCACTTT. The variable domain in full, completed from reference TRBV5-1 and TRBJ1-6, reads KAGVTQTPRYLIKTRGQQVTLSCSPISGHRSVSWYQQTPGQGLQFLFEYFSETQRNKGNFPGRFSGRQFSNSRSEMNVSTLELGDSALYLCASSFDINRVWSPLHFGNGTRLTVT.

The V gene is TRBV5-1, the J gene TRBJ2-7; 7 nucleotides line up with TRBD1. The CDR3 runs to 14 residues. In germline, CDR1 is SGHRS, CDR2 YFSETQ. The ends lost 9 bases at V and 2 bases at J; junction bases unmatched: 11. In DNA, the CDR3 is TGCGCCACGGGAACAGGGGATCGGGCCTACGAGCAGTACTTC. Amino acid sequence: CATGTGDRAYEQYF.

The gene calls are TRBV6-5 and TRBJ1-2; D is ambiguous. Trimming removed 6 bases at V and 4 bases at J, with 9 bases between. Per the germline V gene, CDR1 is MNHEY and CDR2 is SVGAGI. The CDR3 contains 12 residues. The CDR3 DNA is TGTGCCAGCAGGGGAGAGCTCTATGGCTACACCTTC. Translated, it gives CASRGELYGYTF.

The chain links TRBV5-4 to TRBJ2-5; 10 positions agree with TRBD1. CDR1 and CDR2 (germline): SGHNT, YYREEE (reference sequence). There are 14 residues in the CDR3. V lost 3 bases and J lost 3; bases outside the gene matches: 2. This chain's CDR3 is CASSWTGGKETQYF. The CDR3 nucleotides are TGTGCCAGCAGCTGGACAGGGGGTAAAGAGACCCAGTACTTC.

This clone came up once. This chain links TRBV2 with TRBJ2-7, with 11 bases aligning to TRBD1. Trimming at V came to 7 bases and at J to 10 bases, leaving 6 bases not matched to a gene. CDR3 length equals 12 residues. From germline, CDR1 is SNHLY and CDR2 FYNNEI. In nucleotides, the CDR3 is TGTGCCAGCAACTCCGGACAGGGGGCACAGTACGTC. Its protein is CASNSGQGAQYV.

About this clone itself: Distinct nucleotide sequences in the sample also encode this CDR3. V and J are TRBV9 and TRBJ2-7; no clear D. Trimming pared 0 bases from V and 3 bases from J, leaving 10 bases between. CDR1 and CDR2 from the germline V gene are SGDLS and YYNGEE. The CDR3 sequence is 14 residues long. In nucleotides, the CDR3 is TGTGCCAGCAGCGTAGCTACCGGCGGCTACGAGCAGTACTTC. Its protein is CASSVATGGYEQYF.

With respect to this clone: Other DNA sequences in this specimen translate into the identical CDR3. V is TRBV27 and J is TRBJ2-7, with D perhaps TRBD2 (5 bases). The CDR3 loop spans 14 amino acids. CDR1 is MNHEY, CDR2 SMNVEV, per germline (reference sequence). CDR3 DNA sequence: TGTGCCAGCAGTTTAAACTACGGAGACTACGAGCAATACGTC. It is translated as CASSLNYGDYEQYV.